The clone carrying this T cell receptor (beta chain) has a single count. The same CDR3 also results from other DNA sequences found in this sample. This CDR3 contains 14 residues. The V gene lost 3 bases and the J gene lost 1 base, with 10 bases spanning the gap. In germline, CDR1 is SGHRS, CDR2 YFSETQ. The data belong to a study of shared clonotypes between healthy human individuals. It was 150 to 250 ng DNA, some 30,000 T cell genomes, that sorted-subset replicate PCRs used. Measured with immunoSEQ multiplex PCR; TCRdb has only the in-frame clones, and not every one. This table holds over 850,000 clones, more than 75% found once.

This chain uses TRBV5-1 with TRBJ2-5, with D maybe TRBD1 (6 bases). Sequencing input: memory CD4+ T cells from PBMCs. Subset: CD45RA-negative fraction. The TCR originated in a man younger than 35 in good health. Some clones in this sample may be carry-over from other donors' samples. CDR3 DNA sequence: TGCGCCAGCAGCTCCGGGACAAGCCAAGAGACCCAGTACTTC. Its translation: CASSSGTSQETQYF.